These 8 T cell receptor beta chains share one sample of origin, sequenced in a study of cytomegalovirus exposure and HLA in healthy donors (dated by TCRdb to about 2017). The library was produced with the immunoSEQ multiplex PCR assay. For the multiplex PCR, a mixture combining 60 forward primers for TCR Vbeta segments and 13 reverse primers for TCR Jbeta segments was used. TCRdb holds this immuneACCESS table with in-frame rearrangements only. Some clones are missing; in checked studies, unresolved V genes explain under half, and the rest has no known cause. The sample table lists 140,000 or so clones, 74% of them with a count of one. Jointly, the top ten make up 4.3% of the sample. The sequencing input was PBMCs. Receptor source: a man aged 18 to 29 in good health and CMV-seropositive.

The chain is built from TRBV19 and TRBJ2-5; 9 bases fit TRBD1. This CDR3 contains 14 residues. V lost 6 bases, J lost 5 bases, and 7 bases stayed unmatched. The germline CDR1 and CDR2 sequences are LNHDA and SQIVND (reference sequence). The DNA for the CDR3 is TGTGCCAGTAGACAGGGGGCGAGGCAGGAGACCCAGTACTTC. Translating gives CASRQGARQETQYF.

The genes are TRBV27 and TRBJ2-5, with a weak D call TRBD2 (6 bases). The germline V gene has CDR1 MNHEY and CDR2 SMNVEV (reference sequence). The germline V and J ends were trimmed by 6 bases and 2 bases, with 19 bases remaining between them. The CDR3 sequence is 16 residues long. The DNA for the CDR3 is TGTGCCAGCAGCCATCGGGGGAGAGGGTTTCAAGAGACCCAGTACTTC. Encoded protein: CASSHRGRGFQETQYF.

The chain combines TRBV5-4 with TRBJ2-7; 10 bases match TRBD1. Germline CDR1 SGHNT, CDR2 YYREEE (reference sequence). Germline trimming cut 2 bases from V and 0 bases from J; bases unmatched to any gene: 2. The CDR3 sequence is 15 residues long. CDR3 residues: CASSFWTGGSYEQYF. DNA for the CDR3: TGTGCCAGCAGCTTTTGGACAGGGGGCTCCTACGAGCAGTACTTC.

Remarks on this clone: The germline gene is not matched at one end of the junction; a read error may be the cause. The chain carries TRBV19 and TRBJ2-1, with D possibly TRBD1 on 5 matching bases. The CDR3 totals 17 residues. Germline lookup yields CDR1 LNHDA and CDR2 SQIVND (reference sequence). CDR3 DNA sequence: TGTGCCAGTAGTATCGGGCAGGGCCCCCGGGCCTACGATGAGCAGTTCTTC. Encoded protein: CASSIGQGPRAYDEQFF. Full variable domain (missing parts from reference TRBV19 and TRBJ2-1): DGGITQSPKYLFRKEGQNVTLSCEQNLNHDAMYWYRQDPGQGLRLIYYSQIVNDFQKGDIAEGYSVSREKKESFPLTVTSAQKNPTAFYLCASSIGQGPRAYDEQFFGPGTRLTVL.

V gene TRBV10-3 combines with J gene TRBJ2-7, with a weak D call TRBD2 (5 bases). The ends were cut back, 2 bases at V and 12 bases at J, with 17 bases in the middle. Per the germline V gene, CDR1 is ENHRY and CDR2 is SYGVKD. The CDR3 sequence is 13 residues long. In nucleotides, the CDR3 is TGTGCCATCAGTGAGCGTGGCCAAGAGGGTCGGTACTTC. Its translation: CAISERGQEGRYF.

CDR3 amino acids: CASSQGDMMLGQPQHF. CDR3 bases: TGCGCCAGCAGCCAAGGGGACATGATGCTTGGTCAGCCCCAGCATTTT. V is TRBV4-1 and J is TRBJ1-5, with D possibly matching TRBD1 (6 bases). Germline V gene data show CDR1 as MGHRA and CDR2 as YSYEKL. V lost 1 base and J lost 6, with 16 bases in between. The CDR3 contains 16 residues.

The chain has TRBV27 and TRBJ2-7; the match to TRBD2 covers 11 bases. With 6 bases clipped from V and 1 base from J, the junction kept 11 bases outside the gene matches. This CDR3 has 17 amino acids. Germline CDR1 reads MNHEY; CDR2 reads SMNVEV (reference sequence). CDR3 nucleotide sequence: TGTGCCAGCAGCCCCCCCCGACTAGCGGGAAGATCCTACGAGCAGTACTTC. It codes for CASSPPRLAGRSYEQYF.

This clone has a handful of counts. This rearrangement joins TRBV7-6 to TRBJ1-5, with 8 bases that match TRBD1. Germline values: CDR1 SGHVS, CDR2 FNYEAQ. The CDR3 spans 16 residues. The J segment lost 1 base and the V segment lost 4 bases, leaving 6 bases of the junction unmatched. The DNA for the CDR3 is TGTGCCAGCAGCTCCGGACAGGGCAGGAGCAATCAGCCCCAGCATTTT. This codes for CASSSGQGRSNQPQHF. The full variable domain, with the rest looked up from reference TRBV7-6 and TRBJ1-5, is GAGVSQSPRYKVTKRGQDVALRCDPISGHVSLYWYRQALGQGPEFLTYFNYEAQQDKSGLPNDRFSAERPEGSISTLTIQRTEQRDSAMYRCASSSGQGRSNQPQHFGDGTRLSIL.